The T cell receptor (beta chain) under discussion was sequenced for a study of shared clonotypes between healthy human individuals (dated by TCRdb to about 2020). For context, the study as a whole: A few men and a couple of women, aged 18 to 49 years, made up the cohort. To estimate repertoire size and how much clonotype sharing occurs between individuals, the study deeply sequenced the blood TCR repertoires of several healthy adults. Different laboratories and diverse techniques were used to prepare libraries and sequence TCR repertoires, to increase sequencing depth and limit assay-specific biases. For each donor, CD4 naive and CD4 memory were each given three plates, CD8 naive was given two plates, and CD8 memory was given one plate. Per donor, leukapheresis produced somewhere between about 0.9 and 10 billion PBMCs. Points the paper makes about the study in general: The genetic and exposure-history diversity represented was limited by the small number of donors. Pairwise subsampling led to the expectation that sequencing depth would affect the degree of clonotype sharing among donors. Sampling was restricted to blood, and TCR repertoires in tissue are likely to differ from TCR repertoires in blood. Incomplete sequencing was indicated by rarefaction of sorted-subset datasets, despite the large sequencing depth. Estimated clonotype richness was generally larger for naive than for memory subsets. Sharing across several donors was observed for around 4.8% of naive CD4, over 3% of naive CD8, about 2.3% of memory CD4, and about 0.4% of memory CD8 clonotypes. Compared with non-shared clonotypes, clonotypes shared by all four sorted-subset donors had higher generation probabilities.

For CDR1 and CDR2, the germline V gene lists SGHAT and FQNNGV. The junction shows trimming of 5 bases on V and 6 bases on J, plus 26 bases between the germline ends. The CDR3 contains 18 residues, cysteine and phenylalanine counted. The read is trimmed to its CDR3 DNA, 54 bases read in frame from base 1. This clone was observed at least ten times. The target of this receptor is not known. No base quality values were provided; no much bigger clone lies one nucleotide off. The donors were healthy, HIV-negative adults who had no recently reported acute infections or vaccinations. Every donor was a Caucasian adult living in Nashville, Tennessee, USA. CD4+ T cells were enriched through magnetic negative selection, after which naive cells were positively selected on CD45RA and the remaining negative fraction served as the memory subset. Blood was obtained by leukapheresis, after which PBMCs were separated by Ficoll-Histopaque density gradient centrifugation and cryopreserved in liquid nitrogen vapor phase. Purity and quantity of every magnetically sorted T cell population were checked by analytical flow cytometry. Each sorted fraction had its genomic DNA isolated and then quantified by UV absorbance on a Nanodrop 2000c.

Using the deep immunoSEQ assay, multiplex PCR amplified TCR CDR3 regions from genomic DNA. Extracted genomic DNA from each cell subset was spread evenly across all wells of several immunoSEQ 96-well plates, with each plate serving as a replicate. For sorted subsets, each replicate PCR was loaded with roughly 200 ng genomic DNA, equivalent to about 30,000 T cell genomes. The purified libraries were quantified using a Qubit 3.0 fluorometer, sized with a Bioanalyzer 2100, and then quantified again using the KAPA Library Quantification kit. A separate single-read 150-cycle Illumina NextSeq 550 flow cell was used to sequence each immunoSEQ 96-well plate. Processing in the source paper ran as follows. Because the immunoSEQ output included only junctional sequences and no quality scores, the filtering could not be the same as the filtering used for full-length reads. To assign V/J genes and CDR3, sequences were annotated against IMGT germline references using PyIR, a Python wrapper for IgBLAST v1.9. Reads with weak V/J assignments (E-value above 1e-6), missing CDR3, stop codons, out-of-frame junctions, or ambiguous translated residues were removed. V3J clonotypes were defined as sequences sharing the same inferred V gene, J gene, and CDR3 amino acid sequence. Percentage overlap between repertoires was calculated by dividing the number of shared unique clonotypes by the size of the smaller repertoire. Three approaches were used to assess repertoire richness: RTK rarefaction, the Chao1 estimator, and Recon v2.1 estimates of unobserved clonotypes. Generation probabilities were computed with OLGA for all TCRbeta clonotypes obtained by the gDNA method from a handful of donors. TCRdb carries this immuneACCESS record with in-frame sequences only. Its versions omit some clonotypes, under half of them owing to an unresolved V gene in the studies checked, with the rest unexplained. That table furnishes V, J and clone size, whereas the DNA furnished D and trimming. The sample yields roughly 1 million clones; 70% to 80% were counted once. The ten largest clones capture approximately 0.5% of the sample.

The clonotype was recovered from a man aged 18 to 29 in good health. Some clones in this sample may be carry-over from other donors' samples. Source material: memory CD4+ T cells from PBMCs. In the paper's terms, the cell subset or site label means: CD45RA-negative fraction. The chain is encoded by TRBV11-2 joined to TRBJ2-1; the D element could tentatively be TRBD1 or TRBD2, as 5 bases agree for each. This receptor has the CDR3 CASSRGGLFFLRGNEQFF. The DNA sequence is TGTGCCAGCAGCCGGGGCGGACTTTTCTTCCTTCGGGGCAATGAGCAGTTCTTC.